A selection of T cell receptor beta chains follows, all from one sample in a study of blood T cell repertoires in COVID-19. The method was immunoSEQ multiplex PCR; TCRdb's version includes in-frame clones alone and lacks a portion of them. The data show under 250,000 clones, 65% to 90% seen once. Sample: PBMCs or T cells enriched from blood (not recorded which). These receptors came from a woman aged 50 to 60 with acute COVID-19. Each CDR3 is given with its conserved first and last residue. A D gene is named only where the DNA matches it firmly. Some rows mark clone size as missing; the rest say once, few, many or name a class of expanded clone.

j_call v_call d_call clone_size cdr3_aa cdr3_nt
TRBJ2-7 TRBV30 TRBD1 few CAWGTGQTYEQYF TGTGCCTGGGGTACGGGACAGACCTACGAGCAGTACTTC
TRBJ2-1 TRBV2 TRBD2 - CASTQTSGSSYNEQFF TGTGCCAGCACCCAGACTAGCGGGAGTTCCTACAATGAGCAGTTCTTC
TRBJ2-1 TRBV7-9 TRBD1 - CASSLERGQYNEQFF TGTGCCAGCAGCTTAGAACGGGGACAGTACAATGAGCAGTTCTTC
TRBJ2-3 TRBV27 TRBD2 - CASSLLGLPTDTQYF TGTGCCAGCAGTTTATTGGGACTACCCACAGATACGCAGTATTTT
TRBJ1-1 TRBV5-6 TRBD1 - CASRWGQVNTEAFF TGTGCCAGCAGATGGGGACAGGTGAACACTGAAGCTTTCTTT
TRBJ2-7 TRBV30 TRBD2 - CAWRGGNLGLAGPKYEQYF TGTGCCTGGAGGGGGGGGAACCTGGGACTAGCGGGACCGAAGTACGAGCAGTACTTC
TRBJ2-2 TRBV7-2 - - CASSLGLAHSGELFF TGTGCCAGCAGCTTAGGGCTAGCTCACTCCGGGGAGCTGTTTTTT
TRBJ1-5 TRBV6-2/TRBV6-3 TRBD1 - CASSLQTGAGNQPQHF TGTGCCAGCAGCCTTCAAACAGGGGCAGGCAATCAGCCCCAGCATTTT
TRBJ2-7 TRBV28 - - CASSLEGQPPYEQYF TGTGCCAGCAGTTTGGAGGGACAGCCCCCCTACGAGCAGTACTTC
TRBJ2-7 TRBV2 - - CASSESLTSRYEQYF TGTGCCAGCAGTGAAAGCTTGACATCACGTTACGAGCAGTACTTC
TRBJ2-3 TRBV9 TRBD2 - CASSGRFAGGPDTQYF TGTGCCAGCAGCGGCCGTTTCGCGGGGGGGCCGGATACGCAGTATTTT
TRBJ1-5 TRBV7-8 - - CASSQEVGNQPQHF TGTGCCAGCAGCCAGGAGGTGGGGAATCAGCCCCAGCATTTT
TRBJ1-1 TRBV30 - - CAWSREGSTEAFF TGTGCCTGGAGTAGGGAGGGGTCCACTGAAGCTTTCTTT
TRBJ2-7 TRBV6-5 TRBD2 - CASSPEPGDYYEQYF TGTGCCAGCAGTCCCGAGCCGGGGGACTACTACGAGCAGTACTTC
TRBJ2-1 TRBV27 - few CASRTHGTGEQFF TGTGCCAGCAGGACGCACGGGACTGGTGAGCAGTTCTTC
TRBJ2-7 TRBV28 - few CASSLGGFTYEQYF TGTGCCAGCAGTTTAGGCGGGTTCACCTACGAGCAGTACTTC
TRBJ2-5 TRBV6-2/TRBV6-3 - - CASSYVLPQETQYF TGTGCCAGCAGTTACGTCCTTCCCCAAGAGACCCAGTACTTC
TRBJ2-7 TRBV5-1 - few CASSPISGTASYEQYF TGCGCCAGCAGCCCTATTTCCGGGACTGCGTCCTACGAGCAGTACTTC
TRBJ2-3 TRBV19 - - CASSIAARQRGDTQYF TGTGCCAGTAGTATAGCGGCAAGACAGCGTGGTGATACGCAGTATTTT
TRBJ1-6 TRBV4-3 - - CASSQDRGVLSYNSPLHF TGCGCCAGCAGCCAAGATCGGGGGGTTCTCTCCTATAATTCACCCCTCCACTTT
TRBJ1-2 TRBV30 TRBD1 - CAWSLIGGGYTF TGTGCCTGGAGTCTTATAGGGGGCGGCTACACCTTC
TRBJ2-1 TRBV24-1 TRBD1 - CATGPSGTGNYNEQFF TGTGCCACCGGTCCTTCCGGGACAGGGAACTACAATGAGCAGTTCTTC
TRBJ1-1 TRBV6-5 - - CASSWETGRGTEAFF TGTGCCAGCAGTTGGGAAACAGGGAGAGGGACTGAAGCTTTCTTT
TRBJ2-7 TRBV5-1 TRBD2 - CASSPGLAGVYEQYF TGCGCCAGCAGCCCCGGACTAGCGGGGGTTTACGAGCAGTACTTC
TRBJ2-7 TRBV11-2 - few CASSLGGRAYEQYF TGTGCCAGCAGCTTGGGGGGACGGGCCTACGAGCAGTACTTC
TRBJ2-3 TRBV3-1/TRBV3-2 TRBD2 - CASSGLIGGARDTQYF TGTGCCAGCAGCGGCCTTATCGGGGGGGCCAGAGATACGCAGTATTTT
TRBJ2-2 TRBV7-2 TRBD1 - CASVSGQIATGELFF TGTGCCAGTGTATCGGGACAGATCGCCACCGGGGAGCTGTTTTTT
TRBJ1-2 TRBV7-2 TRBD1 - CASSLTGGWFGYTF TGTGCCAGCAGCTTAACAGGGGGCTGGTTTGGCTACACCTTC
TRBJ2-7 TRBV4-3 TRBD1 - CASSLDRGRYEQYF TGCGCCAGCAGCCTGGACAGGGGGCGATACGAGCAGTACTTC
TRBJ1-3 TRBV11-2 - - CASSFRGVQATSGNTIYF TGTGCCAGCAGCTTTCGGGGTGTTCAGGCCACCTCTGGAAACACCATATATTTT
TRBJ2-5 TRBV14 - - CASSPLGRVQETQYF TGTGCCAGCAGCCCCCTCGGCCGGGTTCAAGAGACCCAGTACTTC
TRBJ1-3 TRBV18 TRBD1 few CASSPLSGTGPGNTIYF TGTGCCAGCTCACCACTTTCCGGGACAGGGCCCGGAAACACCATATATTTT
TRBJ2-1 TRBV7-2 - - CASSSSSYNEQFF TGTGCCAGCAGCTCGAGCTCCTACAATGAGCAGTTCTTC
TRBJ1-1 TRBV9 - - CASSVHPSTEAFF TGTGCCAGCAGCGTTCACCCGAGCACTGAAGCTTTCTTT
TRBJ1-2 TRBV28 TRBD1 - CASMLTGGKNYGYTF TGTGCCAGCATGCTAACAGGGGGTAAAAACTATGGCTACACCTTC
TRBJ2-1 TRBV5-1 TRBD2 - CASSYLAAPSNEQFF TGCGCCAGCAGCTACCTAGCGGCGCCCTCCAATGAGCAGTTCTTC
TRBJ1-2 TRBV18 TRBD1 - CASSPDREGGYTF TGTGCCAGCTCACCCGACAGGGAAGGTGGCTACACCTTC
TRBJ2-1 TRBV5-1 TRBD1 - CASSLPGQGLYNEQFF TGCGCCAGCAGTTTACCGGGACAGGGGCTCTACAATGAGCAGTTCTTC
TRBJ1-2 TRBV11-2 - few CASSLVGPNYGYTF TGTGCCAGCAGCTTAGTGGGGCCCAACTATGGCTACACCTTC
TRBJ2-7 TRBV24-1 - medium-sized CATGKGQHPYEQYF TGTGCCACCGGGAAGGGACAACACCCCTACGAGCAGTACTTC
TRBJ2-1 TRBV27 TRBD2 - CASSFLAGGNNEQFF TGTGCCAGCAGTTTTCTAGCGGGAGGAAACAATGAGCAGTTCTTC
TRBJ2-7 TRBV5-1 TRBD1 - CASKAPDRYEQYF TGCGCCAGTAAAGCACCGGACAGGTACGAGCAGTACTTC
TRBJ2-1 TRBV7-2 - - CASSLGLGNEQFF TGTGCCAGCAGCTTAGGACTGGGTAATGAGCAGTTCTTC
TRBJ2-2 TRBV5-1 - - CASSSRTQNTGELFF TGCGCCAGCAGTAGTCGGACACAGAACACCGGGGAGCTGTTTTTT
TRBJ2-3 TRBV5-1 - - CASSLVGGSQGDTQYF TGCGCCAGCAGCTTGGTGGGTGGTAGCCAGGGAGATACGCAGTATTTT
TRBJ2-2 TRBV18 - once CASSPGNTGELFF TGTGCCAGCTCACCCGGTAACACCGGGGAGCTGTTTTTT
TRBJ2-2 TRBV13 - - CAGSRRANTGELFF TGTGCAGGGTCTCGCAGGGCGAACACCGGGGAGCTGTTTTTT
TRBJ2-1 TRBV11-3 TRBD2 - CASSLGLAGVHNEQFF TGTGCCAGCAGCTTGGGACTAGCGGGGGTACACAATGAGCAGTTCTTC
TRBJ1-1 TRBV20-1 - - CSASLRVAFF TGCAGTGCTAGCCTTCGGGTGGCTTTCTTT
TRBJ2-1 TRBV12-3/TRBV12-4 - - CASSLAGGEQFF TGTGCCAGCAGTTTAGCCGGGGGTGAGCAGTTCTTC